The 15 T cell receptor beta chains below were found in one sample sequenced in a study of CD8 T cells in ankylosing spondylitis. TCRdb redid the calling of the 5' RACE reads with MiXCR, one entry per CDR3 protein. The repertoire holds tens of thousands of distinct CDR3 sequences, with 27% as singletons. Material: blood, either unsorted or a sorted T cell fraction (not recorded which). The receptors derive from a male donor with ankylosing spondylitis or in good health (not recorded which).

The chain uses TRBV5-1 and TRBJ1-4, with 7 bases lining up with TRBD1. Germline trimming cut 3 bases from V and 0 bases from J; bases unmatched to any gene: 2. The germline gives CDR1 SGHRS, CDR2 YFSETQ. CDR3 length equals 15 residues. CDR3 residues: CASSSGTATNEKLFF. The CDR3 bases are TGCGCCAGCAGCTCCGGGACAGCAACTAATGAAAAACTGTTTTTT.

This clonotype has only a few counts. The genes are TRBV6-1 and TRBJ2-7; D perhaps matches TRBD2 (6 bases). Germline V gives CDR1 MNHNS, CDR2 SASEGT. Between the trimmed V and J ends, which lost 6 bases and 2 bases, there was a span of 14 bases. This CDR3 spans 14 amino acids. CDR3 protein: CASRLRTIPYEQYF. The CDR3 nucleotides are TGTGCCAGCAGACTCCGGACTATCCCCTACGAGCAGTACTTC.

This clonotype was found a few times. The J gene is TRBJ1-1, the V gene TRBV29-1, with D possibly TRBD1 on 5 matching bases. The CDR3 is 13 residues long. Trimming took off 6 bases at V and 0 bases at J, with 11 bases between the two ends. CDR1 and CDR2 from the germline V gene are SQVTM and ANQGSEA. CDR3: CSVMTDLNTEAFF. For the CDR3, the DNA is TGCAGCGTGATGACAGATTTGAACACTGAAGCTTTCTTT.

This clonotype has more than one count but fewer than ten. The chain links TRBV5-1 to TRBJ2-3; TRBD1 aligns across 8 bases. The CDR3 is made up of 16 amino acids. Germline-derived CDR1 and CDR2 are SGHRS and YFSETQ. J gave up 4 bases and V 0 bases, and 7 bases lay outside the gene matches. The CDR3 nucleotides are TGCGCCAGCAGCTTGGATTTGACAGGGGTCCCAGATACGCAGTATTTT. Translation: CASSLDLTGVPDTQYF.

V gene TRBV5-1 combines with J gene TRBJ1-1, with a tentative D call TRBD1 (5 bases). The CDR3 sequence is 14 residues long. Germline V CDR1 and CDR2: SGHRS, YFSETQ. The germline V and J ends were trimmed by 5 bases and 1 base, with 12 bases remaining between them. The CDR3 bases are TGCGCCAGCAGGAGAGACAGACAGAACACTGAAGCTTTCTTT. Encoded protein: CASRRDRQNTEAFF.

The chain employs TRBV12-3 or TRBV12-4 and TRBJ2-1; 9 bases map to TRBD2. V was clipped by 10 bases and J by 8 bases; unmatched bases: 6. The CDR3 spans 12 residues. In DNA form, the CDR3 reads TGTGCCACCCAGGGACTAGCTTATGAGCAGTTCTTC. As protein: CATQGLAYEQFF.

V gene TRBV12-3 or TRBV12-4 combines with J gene TRBJ1-4, with D uncertain. Trimming took off 1 base at V and 5 bases at J, with 14 bases between the two ends. The CDR3 covers 16 residues. As DNA, the CDR3 is TGTGCCAGCAGTTTAGGCCGGTCGGGCGGGAATGAAAAACTGTTTTTT. This codes for CASSLGRSGGNEKLFF.

This clonotype appeared a few times. V usage is TRBV10-1 and J usage is TRBJ1-1, with 7 bases lining up with TRBD1. Germline assignment: CDR1 WNHNN and CDR2 SYGVQD (reference sequence). V was pared by 6 bases and J by 4 bases, with 8 bases of the junction left unmatched. The CDR3 loop spans 14 amino acids. CDR3 nucleotides: TGCGCCAGCAGGGAATCTGGGACAGCCACTGAAGCTTTCTTT. Amino acids: CASRESGTATEAFF.

This clonotype was observed many times. CDR3 DNA sequence: TGCGCCAGCAGCATGGACTCCTCGGGGACTGAAGCTTTCTTT. This sequence encodes CASSMDSSGTEAFF. The V gene is TRBV5-1, the J gene TRBJ1-1; D is uncertain. In germline, CDR1 is SGHRS, CDR2 YFSETQ. The V end lost 4 bases, the J end lost 5 bases, and 15 bases lay between the germline ends. This CDR3 comprises 14 residues.

In its sample, this clonotype was seen a few times. The rearrangement joins TRBV4-1 to TRBJ2-1, with D possibly matching TRBD1 (5 bases). The CDR3 totals 18 residues. V lost 4 bases to trimming and J lost 0 bases, with 19 bases between them. Germline-derived CDR1 and CDR2 are MGHRA and YSYEKL. The DNA for the CDR3 is TGCGCCAGCAGCCCCTTCAGGGTAGCCCTGAGCTCCTACAATGAGCAGTTCTTC. It codes for CASSPFRVALSSYNEQFF.

The V call is TRBV20-1, the J call TRBJ1-3; D call uncertain. In germline, CDR1 is DFQATT, CDR2 SNEGSKA (reference sequence). The CDR3 sequence is 17 residues long. Trimming removed 6 bases at V and 3 bases at J, with 24 bases between. The CDR3 loop is CSANRILCEELGNTIYF. The DNA of the CDR3 is TGCAGTGCGAATAGGATTTTGTGCGAAGAGCTTGGAAACACCATATATTTT.

V is TRBV20-1 and J is TRBJ1-1; D remains unclear. The germline gives CDR1 DFQATT, CDR2 SNEGSKA (reference sequence). The CDR3 is 14 amino acids. Trimming stripped 3 bases from V and 1 base from J, with 12 bases between. CDR3 amino acids: CSASLPGRNTEAFF. CDR3 nucleotide sequence: TGCAGTGCTAGTCTGCCCGGGAGGAACACTGAAGCTTTCTTT.

The V gene is TRBV5-1, the J gene TRBJ2-3; D is uncertain. Between the trimmed V and J ends, which lost 2 bases and 7 bases, there was a span of 8 bases. Germline CDR1 SGHRS, CDR2 YFSETQ. CDR3 length: 12 amino acids. The CDR3 loop is CASSLAGHTQYF. The CDR3 coding sequence is TGCGCCAGCAGCTTAGCCGGGCATACGCAGTATTTT.

The chain is built from TRBV7-9 and TRBJ1-1, with D perhaps TRBD1 (6 bases). V dropped 6 bases and J dropped 3 bases, with 8 bases sitting between them. This CDR3 contains 12 residues. Germline CDR1 is SEHNR and CDR2 is FQNEAQ (reference sequence). CDR3 sequence reads: CASRQGDTEAFF. CDR3 bases: TGTGCCAGCAGACAGGGCGACACTGAAGCTTTCTTT.

This clonotype was seen ten or more times. The CDR3 reads CASSSRDSSYEQYF. As DNA, the CDR3 is TGTGCCAGCAGCTCTCGGGACAGCTCCTACGAGCAGTACTTC. The J gene is TRBJ2-7, the V gene TRBV5-6; 7 bases align to TRBD1. CDR1 and CDR2 from the germline V gene are SGHDT and YYEEEE. This CDR3 region has 14 residues. With 3 bases clipped from V and 0 bases from J, the junction kept 3 bases outside the gene matches.